This T cell receptor (beta chain) was sequenced in a study of shared clonotypes between healthy human individuals (TCRdb year 2020). Concerning the study at large: Two women and a few men aged 18 to 49 years were included in the cohort. To estimate repertoire size and how much clonotype sharing occurs between individuals, the study deeply sequenced the blood TCR repertoires of five healthy adults. Per donor, leukapheresis produced somewhere between about 0.8 and 9 billion PBMCs. Libraries were prepared and TCR repertoires were sequenced by different laboratories using diverse techniques, in order to increase sequencing depth and limit assay-specific biases.

On the study overall, not on this receptor specifically: Sampling was restricted to blood, and TCR repertoires in tissues likely differ from the TCR repertoires found in blood. Because the study included a small number of donors, the genetic and exposure-history diversity represented was limited. Pairwise subsampling indicated that sequencing depth was expected to affect the degree of clonotype sharing among donors.

Using the deep immunoSEQ assay, TCR CDR3 regions were amplified from genomic DNA by multiplex PCR. Genomic DNA extracted from each cell subset was distributed evenly over all wells of several immunoSEQ 96-well plates, and each plate served as one replicate. Each replicate PCR for unsorted PBMC received approximately 0.3 ug genomic DNA, equal to tens of thousands of T cell genomes. Unsorted PBMC genomic DNA was sequenced across ten immunoSEQ deep assay plates. Purified libraries were measured with a Qubit 3.0 fluorometer, size-checked on a Bioanalyzer 2100, and measured again with the KAPA Library Quantification kit. Every immunoSEQ 96-well plate was sequenced on a separate single-read 150-cycle Illumina NextSeq 550 flow cell. In the paper's pipeline: The immunoSEQ output contained only junctional sequences without quality scores, so filtering could not match that applied to full-length reads. To assign V/J genes and CDR3, sequences were annotated using PyIR, a Python wrapper for IgBLAST v1.9, with IMGT germline references. Reads with weak V/J assignments (E-value above 1e-6), missing CDR3, stop codons, out-of-frame junctions, or ambiguous translated residues were removed. A V3J clonotype was defined by an identical inferred V gene, J gene, and CDR3 amino acid sequence. The percentage overlap between two repertoires was calculated by dividing the number of shared unique clonotypes by the size of the smaller repertoire. Repertoire richness was assessed with RTK rarefaction, the Chao1 estimator, and Recon v2.1 estimates of unobserved clonotypes. What TCRdb holds here is the immuneACCESS table cut down to in-frame rearrangements. Part of the clones is not present; checked against another copy, under half of the missing clones reflect an unresolved V gene, and the others are unexplained. Clonal size and the V and J genes are those of that table, whereas D and trimming came from the DNA. The sample table holds some 500,000 clones, of which 79% were seen once. Of the sample, roughly 12% is held by the ten largest clones.

On this clone: The target of this receptor is not known. Per-base quality was not reported, and no clone a single base away is much larger than it.

Healthy HIV-negative adults with no recently reported acute infections or vaccinations were included as donors. Only Caucasian adults living in Nashville, Tennessee, USA were represented among the donors. For unsorted samples, about 90 million PBMCs were counted and genomic DNA was extracted with the QIAamp DNA Blood Mini kit. Blood was collected by leukapheresis, and PBMCs were isolated by Ficoll-Histopaque density gradient centrifugation and then cryopreserved in liquid nitrogen vapor phase. V loses 8 bases of germline sequence and J loses 2 bases, and the interval between the two ends is 16 bases. According to the germline V gene, CDR1 reads SGHTA and CDR2 reads FQGTGA. The CDR3, from cysteine to phenylalanine, totals 14 residues. Only the CDR3 portion is preserved as DNA: 42 bases, with reading frame beginning at the first base.

The material sequenced was PBMCs. The chain uses TRBV7-3 and TRBJ2-7; the best D guess is TRBD2, with 6 bases matching. This receptor was identified in a woman in her thirties or forties in good health. Some clones in this sample may be carry-over from other donors' samples. The DNA reads TGTGCCAGCTCATTTGGGGGGAACCCCTACGAGCAGTACTTC. Its coded protein is CASSFGGNPYEQYF.